The source of this T cell receptor (beta chain) is a study of OX40 agonist ivuxolimab in advanced cancers. Across the whole study: With ivuxolimab, an agonistic anti-OX40 (CD134) antibody, patients were treated. A mean age of around 60 years, range about 23 to 90, was recorded, and roughly 80% were male. Three patients, one with hepatocellular carcinoma and two with cutaneous melanoma, achieved partial responses. General study points: At doses 0.1 to 3.0 mg/kg, CD4+ and CD8+ clones expanded.

V was clipped by 3 bases and J by 1 base, with 6 bases between them. Germline V gene lookup returns CDR1 MNHEY and CDR2 SMNVEV (reference sequence). The CDR3 extends over 13 amino acids. Comments on this clone: What it recognizes is unknown.

Repertoires were generated with immunoSEQ multiplex PCR, while TCRdb's copy carries only in-frame clones and drops some. Of 15,000 or so clones listed, roughly four fifths are singletons. The source is an adult with an advanced solid tumor such as melanoma, head and neck, liver or kidney cancer. Sequenced material: CD4+ or CD8+ T cells sorted from blood, taken in a trial of the OX40 agonist ivuxolimab. The gene calls are TRBV27 and TRBJ2-5, with TRBD2 as a possible D gene (5 bases). The CDR3 loop reads CASSFRGQETQYF. CDR3 nucleotides: TGTGCCAGCAGTTTCCGGGGCCAAGAGACCCAGTACTTC.